Each of the 30 T cell receptor beta chains below was sequenced from the same sample in a study of post-analysis software for immune sequencing data. Study observations and caveats: Roughly five TRBV segments, including TRBV5-6, TRBV5-1 and TRBV20-1, were more frequent in patients than controls.

No antigen has been identified for these receptors. Unique molecular identifiers were built into the TCR beta cDNA libraries. TCRdb redid the calling of the PCR reads with MiXCR, one entry per CDR3 protein. This table has hundreds of thousands of distinct CDR3 sequences, 55% to 60% appearing once. The sample was blood. These receptors were collected from a girl aged 2 to 9 with multiple sclerosis.

The chain employs TRBV28 and TRBJ1-2; possible D gene TRBD1, 5 bases. The germline CDR1 and CDR2 sequences are MDHEN and SYDVKM. This CDR3 comprises 14 residues. With 6 bases removed from V and 4 bases from J, the gap between germline ends came to 15 bases. CDR3 sequence reads: CASSLIRGTYGYTF. In nucleotides, the CDR3 is TGTGCCAGCAGCCTAATTCGGGGCACCTATGGCTACACCTTC.

On this clonotype itself: It is likely a read error, because the conserved phenylalanine at the end of the CDR3 is missing. The chain recombines TRBV29-1 with TRBJ1-6; the match to TRBD1 covers 11 bases. This CDR3 spans 15 amino acids. Germline V CDR1 and CDR2: SQVTM, ANQGSEA. V was clipped by 6 bases and J by 4 bases; unmatched bases: 5. CDR3 residues: CSVAGQGEYNSPLHC. The CDR3 DNA reads as TGCAGCGTGGCGGGACAGGGGGAGTATAATTCACCCCTCCACTGT.

This clonotype was observed a handful of times. V gene TRBV29-1 combines with J gene TRBJ2-1; TRBD2 matches 12 bases. Germline CDR1 reads SQVTM; CDR2 reads ANQGSEA. V was clipped by 6 bases and J by 7 bases; unmatched bases: 10. This CDR3 comprises 15 residues. As DNA, the CDR3 is TGCAGCGTCGCCCGCACTAGCGGGAGGTATAATGAGCAGTTCTTC. The encoded protein is CSVARTSGRYNEQFF.

The chain carries TRBV20-1 and TRBJ2-4; perhaps TRBD1 as D (5 bases). The germline CDR1 and CDR2 sequences are DFQATT and SNEGSKA (reference sequence). CDR3 size: 15 residues. With 3 bases removed from V and 0 bases from J, the gap between germline ends came to 12 bases. CDR3 loop: CSARTEALAKNIQYF. As DNA, the CDR3 is TGCAGTGCTAGGACAGAAGCCCTAGCCAAAAACATTCAGTACTTC.

This sequence joins TRBV11-2 and TRBJ2-1; D unresolved. CDR1 is SGHAT, CDR2 FQNNGV, per germline. The V end was cut by 0 bases, the J end by 1 base, with 10 bases between. The CDR3 totals 16 residues. In DNA form, the CDR3 reads TGTGCCAGCAGCTTAGATGGCATAGGGTCCTACAATGAGCAGTTCTTC. This encodes CASSLDGIGSYNEQFF.

The table lists this clonotype with a few counts. This chain joins TRBV2 and TRBJ2-7, with TRBD2 matching 9 bases. Losses at the gene ends were 4 bases for V and 3 bases for J; bases not matched to a gene: 4. CDR3 size: 14 residues. The germline gives CDR1 SNHLY, CDR2 FYNNEI. The CDR3 DNA sequence: TGTGCCAGCAGTGGACTAGCGGACCGCTACGAGCAGTACTTC. This gives the protein CASSGLADRYEQYF.

This chain joins TRBV5-1 and TRBJ2-1; TRBD2 aligns across 7 bases. Per the germline V gene, CDR1 is SGHRS and CDR2 is YFSETQ. The trim removed 2 bases at V and 8 bases at J, leaving 16 bases unmatched. There are 17 residues in the CDR3. CDR3 region: CASSLARTGGWRDEQFF. In DNA, the CDR3 is TGCGCCAGCAGCTTAGCCCGCACGGGGGGATGGCGCGATGAGCAGTTCTTC. The whole variable domain, remainder taken from reference TRBV5-1 and TRBJ2-1, is KAGVTQTPRYLIKTRGQQVTLSCSPISGHRSVSWYQQTPGQGLQFLFEYFSETQRNKGNFPGRFSGRQFSNSRSEMNVSTLELGDSALYLCASSLARTGGWRDEQFFGPGTRLTVL.

This rearrangement joins TRBV25-1 to TRBJ1-6, with 11 nucleotides matching TRBD1. In germline, CDR1 is MGHDK, CDR2 SYGVNS. The CDR3 consists of 14 residues. V dropped 11 bases and J dropped 8; count of bases not matched to a gene: 8. The CDR3: CASQGTGGYSPLHF. For the CDR3, the DNA is TGTGCCTCCCAAGGGACAGGGGGGTATTCACCCCTCCACTTT. The full variable domain, completed using reference TRBV25-1 and TRBJ1-6, is EADIYQTPRYLVIGTGKKITLECSQTMGHDKMYWYQQDPGMELHLIHYSYGVNSTEKGDLSSESTVSRIRTEHFPLTLESARPSHTSQYLCASQGTGGYSPLHFGNGTRLTVT.

V gene TRBV10-3 combines with J gene TRBJ2-5, with TRBD1 matching 10 bases. This CDR3 comprises 15 residues. Germline V gives CDR1 ENHRY, CDR2 SYGVKD. Losses at the gene ends were 3 bases for V and 5 bases for J; bases not matched to a gene: 6. The DNA of the CDR3 is TGTGCCATCAGTGAAAGACAGGGGGCGGGTGAGACCCAGTACTTC. Encoded protein: CAISERQGAGETQYF.

The V and J genes are TRBV29-1 and TRBJ2-2, with D hard to call. The CDR3 has 13 amino acids. The germline V and J ends were trimmed by 4 bases and 6 bases, with 12 bases remaining between them. Germline V CDR1 and CDR2: SQVTM, ANQGSEA. CDR3 nucleotide sequence: TGCAGCGTTGGTGGCCGACAACCCGGGGAGCTGTTTTTT. Its protein is CSVGGRQPGELFF.

The CDR3 DNA reads TGTGCCAGCAGCTCCGAGGGGGGGGCTAGCTCTGGGGCCAACGTCCTGACTTTC. This translates into CASSSEGGASSGANVLTF. V usage is TRBV7-6 and J usage is TRBJ2-6; D might be TRBD2 (7 bases). CDR3 length equals 18 residues. Germline V gene lookup returns CDR1 SGHVS and CDR2 FNYEAQ. Trimming cost V 4 bases and J 0 bases, with 16 bases left between them.

V gene TRBV7-2 combines with J gene TRBJ2-3; 9 bases are a match to TRBD1. The germline CDR1 and CDR2 sequences are SGHTA and FQGNSA. The trim removed 5 bases at V and 1 base at J, leaving 13 bases unmatched. The CDR3 has 18 residues. CDR3 sequence (DNA): TGTGCCAGCAGCCCCCAGGTCTTCGGGACAGGGCGCACAGATACGCAGTATTTT. Translation gives CASSPQVFGTGRTDTQYF. Full variable domain (rest looked up from reference TRBV7-2 and TRBJ2-3): GAGVSQSPSNKVTEKGKDVELRCDPISGHTALYWYRQSLGQGLEFLIYFQGNSAPDKSGLPSDRFSAERTGGSVSTLTIQRTQQEDSAVYLCASSPQVFGTGRTDTQYFGPGTRLTVL.

This rearrangement joins TRBV10-3 to TRBJ2-5; 7 bases agree with TRBD1. Germline V gene data show CDR1 as ENHRY and CDR2 as SYGVKD. The trim removed 5 bases at V and 4 bases at J, leaving 13 bases unmatched. This CDR3 has 16 residues. The CDR3 DNA is TGTGCCATCAGTAGATCACAGGGGTCGGGCGGAGAGACCCAGTACTTC. Its protein product is CAISRSQGSGGETQYF.

In its sample, this clonotype was seen a few times. CDR3 in amino acids: CATSDPIAASTDTQYF. CDR3 coding DNA: TGTGCCACCAGTGATCCCATAGCGGCTAGCACAGATACGCAGTATTTT. This chain links TRBV24-1 with TRBJ2-3; a weak D match, TRBD2 (6 bases). CDR1 and CDR2 (germline): KGHDR, SFDVKD. V gave up 3 bases and J gave up 0 bases, with 12 bases separating them. This CDR3 has 16 amino acids.

This sequence joins TRBV5-1 and TRBJ1-1; D gene unclear. Trimming left V 3 bases short and J 0 bases short, with 12 bases between. The CDR3 contains 15 residues. CDR1 SGHRS and CDR2 YFSETQ come from the germline V gene. The CDR3, as DNA: TGCGCCAGCAGCTCGCGACGGATGATGAACACTGAAGCTTTCTTT. It yields the protein CASSSRRMMNTEAFF.

The gene calls are TRBV20-1 and TRBJ2-3; 9 positions match TRBD2. V was clipped by 1 base and J by 8 bases; unmatched bases: 10. The CDR3 runs to 15 residues. Looked up from germline, CDR1 is DFQATT and CDR2 is SNEGSKA (reference sequence). In nucleotides, the CDR3 is TGCAGTGCTAGAGTACTAGCGGGTGACCGGGGTACGCAGTATTTT. Its protein product is CSARVLAGDRGTQYF.

In DNA, the CDR3 is TGTGCCAGCACGTCCGGCGCGGACACAGATACGCAGTATTTT. Residues: CASTSGADTDTQYF. The rearrangement links TRBV2 to TRBJ2-3, with D hard to call. Trimming took off 7 bases at V and 2 bases at J, with 13 bases between the two ends. This CDR3 comprises 14 residues. Germline values: CDR1 SNHLY, CDR2 FYNNEI.

The chain recombines TRBV29-1 with TRBJ1-2, with D possibly being TRBD1 (5 bases). This CDR3 contains 13 residues. V dropped 0 bases and J dropped 3 bases, with 8 bases sitting between them. CDR1 and CDR2 (germline): SQVTM, ANQGSEA. CDR3 loop: CSVEDPGDYGYTF. DNA for the CDR3: TGCAGCGTTGAAGATCCGGGGGACTATGGCTACACCTTC.

This clonotype was detected a few times. V usage is TRBV27 and J usage is TRBJ2-3; D is uncertain. The CDR3 is 15 amino acids. The V and J ends lost 7 bases and 4 bases respectively, with 18 bases between them. Germline assignment: CDR1 MNHEY and CDR2 SMNVEV (reference sequence). CDR3 protein: CASTLTYSRSDTQYF. CDR3 DNA sequence: TGTGCCAGCACCTTGACCTACTCAAGGTCAGATACGCAGTATTTT.

The genes are TRBV7-2 and TRBJ2-1; 11 bases are shared with TRBD2. J gave up 6 bases and V 6 bases, and 7 bases lay outside the gene matches. Germline V CDR1 and CDR2: SGHTA, FQGNSA. This CDR3 is built from 15 residues. The CDR3 DNA is TGTGCCAGCAGGCATGGACTAGCGGGTTTCAATGAGCAGTTCTTC. It codes for CASRHGLAGFNEQFF. The variable domain in full, completed from reference TRBV7-2 and TRBJ2-1, reads GAGVSQSPSNKVTEKGKDVELRCDPISGHTALYWYRQSLGQGLEFLIYFQGNSAPDKSGLPSDRFSAERTGGSVSTLTIQRTQQEDSAVYLCASRHGLAGFNEQFFGPGTRLTVL.

This chain joins TRBV15 and TRBJ2-3; no definite D call. Germline-derived CDR1 and CDR2 are LNHNV and YYDKDF (reference sequence). The CDR3 is 15 residues long. V lost 3 bases, J lost 0 bases, and 10 bases lay in between. CDR3 DNA: TGTGCCACCAGCAGGTTCGCGACTAGCACAGATACGCAGTATTTT. This translates into CATSRFATSTDTQYF.

This clonotype was found a few times. The V gene is TRBV18, the J gene TRBJ2-4; 9 nucleotides match TRBD2. The J call is in doubt because the DNA end fits TRBJ2-7 better. CDR3 length: 14 residues. The germline gives CDR1 KGHSH, CDR2 LQKENI. CDR3 bases: TGTGCCAGCCGCCGACTAGCGGAACGCCACGAGCAGTACTTC. It translates to CASRRLAERHEQYF.

This clonotype was counted only a few times. The chain has TRBV4-2 and TRBJ1-1; unclear D gene. The V and J ends lost 7 bases and 2 bases respectively, with 17 bases between them. The CDR3 is made up of 15 amino acids. Per the germline V gene, CDR1 is LGHNA and CDR2 is YNFKEQ. The CDR3 loop is CASTDPEVGNTEAFF. The CDR3 DNA follows: TGTGCCAGCACTGACCCGGAGGTCGGAAACACTGAAGCTTTCTTT.

The chain combines TRBV12-3 or TRBV12-4 with TRBJ2-5; 7 bases line up with TRBD2. The V segment lost 3 bases and the J segment 3 bases; nucleotides outside the gene matches: 1. This CDR3 is built from 13 residues. CDR3 nucleotides: TGTGCCAGCAGTTTCGGGACTAAAGAGACCCAGTACTTC. Encoded protein: CASSFGTKETQYF.

This clonotype has only a few counts. This rearrangement joins TRBV13 to TRBJ2-5, with no clear D. This CDR3 region has 13 residues. The germline gives CDR1 PRHDT, CDR2 FYEKMQ (reference sequence). V shed 3 bases and J shed 0 bases, with 5 bases lying between them. CDR3: CASSLTYQETQYF. The CDR3 DNA is TGTGCCAGCAGCTTGACGTACCAAGAGACCCAGTACTTC.

A remark on this clonotype: Sequence at one end of the junction differs from germline and may be a read error. The chain uses TRBV5-1 and TRBJ2-3; the D gene is possibly TRBD2 (6 bases). This CDR3 contains 15 residues. Germline V gene lookup returns CDR1 SGHRS and CDR2 YFSETQ. The chain's CDR3 is CASSLASGTPDMQYF. CDR3 DNA sequence: TGCGCCAGCAGCTTGGCCTCGGGGACTCCGGATATGCAGTATTTT. Using reference TRBV5-1 and TRBJ2-3 for the parts outside the CDR3, the full variable domain is KAGVTQTPRYLIKTRGQQVTLSCSPISGHRSVSWYQQTPGQGLQFLFEYFSETQRNKGNFPGRFSGRQFSNSRSEMNVSTLELGDSALYLCASSLASGTPDMQYFGPGTRLTVL.

The chain carries TRBV29-1 and TRBJ2-5; D gene unclear. In germline, CDR1 is SQVTM, CDR2 ANQGSEA. Trimming shortened V by 5 bases and J by 2 bases, and 15 bases separated the two germline ends. The CDR3 has 14 residues. The CDR3 DNA is TGCAGCGTTAGAGACGGCGCCATTCAAGAGACCCAGTACTTC. It specifies CSVRDGAIQETQYF. The whole variable domain, filled in from reference TRBV29-1 and TRBJ2-5, reads SAVISQKPSRDICQRGTSLTIQCQVDSQVTMMFWYRQQPGQSLTLIATANQGSEATYESGFVIDKFPISRPNLTFSTLTVSNMSPEDSSIYLCSVRDGAIQETQYFGPGTRLLVL.

V is TRBV25-1 and J is TRBJ2-1, with a tentative D call TRBD1 (5 bases). Germline CDR1 and CDR2: MGHDK and SYGVNS. The CDR3 is 15 residues long. V was shortened by 7 bases and J by 0 bases, with 13 bases between the two germline ends. The CDR3 DNA follows: TGTGCCAGCACCTACCAGGGAAACTCCTACAATGAGCAGTTCTTC. It translates to CASTYQGNSYNEQFF.

The chain joins TRBV6-5 to TRBJ1-1; 8 nucleotides align to TRBD1. CDR3 size: 12 residues. Germline lookup yields CDR1 MNHEY and CDR2 SVGAGI. V dropped 7 bases and J dropped 5; count of bases not matched to a gene: 3. The CDR3 is CASTNRGTEAFF. CDR3 DNA sequence: TGTGCCAGCACCAACAGGGGGACTGAAGCTTTCTTT.

In regard to this clonotype: This may be a read error, as it is one base from a much larger clone. The chain combines TRBV29-1 with TRBJ2-1; D gene uncertain. The CDR3 has 10 residues. V was clipped by 5 bases and J by 5 bases, with 4 bases between them. The germline CDR1 and CDR2 sequences are SQVTM and ANQGSEA. Here the CDR3 reads CSVYNNEQFF. CDR3 sequence (DNA): TGCAGCGTTTACAACAATGAGCAGTTCTTC.